The entry below describes one T cell receptor beta chain. The clone's antigen remains unknown. Per-base quality was not reported, and no clone a single base away is much larger than it. Including the terminal cysteine and phenylalanine, the CDR3 comprises 14 residues. The CDR3 DNA has 42 bases and is translated from base 1. CDR1 and CDR2 are drawn from the germline V gene: SNHLY, FYNNEI. The V end gives up 8 bases and the J end 6 bases, leaving 11 bases in the junction not matched to a gene. All of the isolated RNA was reverse transcribed with the High Capacity cDNA Reverse Transcription Kit, so expressed TCRB transcripts were sequenced. Stem cell-like memory T cell samples underwent survey-depth immunoSEQ sequencing, averaging around 1 million total reads per sample. After sorted cells were lysed in RLT buffer, RNA was extracted with DNase-treated RNeasy Micro or Mini kits, with the choice depending on cell number. To prevent cross-contamination, each cell subset was processed individually, whereas patient and healthy donor samples were processed jointly. Using the immunoSEQ multiplex PCR, TCRB sequences were amplified from cDNA into 87-bp fragments spanning the CDR3 region. Amplicons were sequenced on the Illumina HiSeq platform. The original pipeline was this. PCR bias was corrected computationally using synthetic template baselines, and reads within Hamming distance 2 were collapsed, with unmergeable singletons discarded. Reads were aligned against IMGT so that V, D and J genes, CDR3 length and insertions or deletions at six rearrangement sites could be assigned. Clonotype counts were normalized to sorted cell number within each subset before computing true diversity and Gini coefficients with the tcR R package. Repertoire sharing was quantified using the overlap coefficient calculated on TCRB nucleotide sequences. TCRdb obtained this table from immuneACCESS and retained in-frame rearrangements with V and J assigned. These tables miss some clones; where compared with another copy, unresolved V genes account for less than half of the shortfall, and the remainder is unexplained. D and trimming come from the DNA, and the V and J calls and clone size come from that table. In this sample the table shows 53,000 or so clones, under 75% of which occur a single time. The biggest ten clones account for over 0.25% of the sample.

The data were obtained in a study of beta chain features in type 1 diabetes (dated by TCRdb to 2017 to 2018). For the wider study: No differences in mean age, gender distribution, total cell number or subset yield were found between patients and healthy donors. In the study, TCRB repertoires of sorted circulating CD4+ T cell subsets from recently diagnosed type 1 diabetes patients were compared with those of matched healthy donors. Whereas all 30 or so donors provided naive and central memory subsets, regulatory and stem cell-like memory subsets were isolated from just 8 patients and about 8 healthy donors. A total of around 100 million sorted cells were examined across all samples, and RNA yield correlated strongly with the number of cells per subset.

Broader findings and caveats from the paper: Sequencing cDNA rather than genomic DNA could over-represent highly expressing activated cells, although activation and CD3 levels did not differ between groups. In all four CD4+ subsets, TCRB CDR3 length was moderately but significantly shorter in type 1 diabetes patients. Only small numbers of individuals were included in the HLA sub-analyses, which left unresolved whether HLA type had any influence on TCRB rearrangement. At VDJ recombination sites, patients with type 1 diabetes made fewer insertions and deleted more nucleotides, a pattern implying thymic rearrangement abnormalities. Shorter templates might be favored by PCR, yet because patient and control samples were amplified and corrected together, any such skew would affect both groups equally. The naive, central memory and regulatory TCRB repertoires appeared to resemble one another more closely among patients than among healthy donors.

Each donor gave one peripheral blood draw, averaging roughly 0.11 L, which was collected into heparinised tubes. Using a panel that included CD45RO, CCR7, CD25, CD127, CD95 and CD27, naive, central memory, regulatory and stem cell-like memory CD4+ T cells were sorted on a BD FACSAria II. Purity was above 95% for every sorted population. PBMCs were separated immediately by Lymphoprep density gradient centrifugation and were stained directly, without being cultured. Samples were stained and sorted in pairs, with one healthy donor and one patient per experiment, so that batch effects were minimized. The TCR originated in a woman between 25 and 40 years old with type 1 diabetes. Sequenced input: stem cell memory CD4+ T cells from blood. The label giving this sample's cell subset or site can be read as: stem cell-like memory CD4+ T cells. The chain is assembled from TRBV2 and TRBJ2-7; 9 nucleotides in the junction match TRBD1. The DNA sequence reads TGTGCCAGCGGCCTTGGGACAGGGTTTTCCGAGCAGTACTTC. Its translation reads: CASGLGTGFSEQYF.